This T cell receptor beta chain appears in the sequencing data of a study of T cells in Graves' hyperthyroidism and ophthalmopathy (dated by TCRdb to between 2019 and 2020). Study-wide context: To identify TCR V-J signatures that set the groups apart, the researchers used a discovery cohort of roughly 100 patients, made up of some 41 with Graves' ophthalmopathy and some 55 with stable Graves' hyperthyroidism. Prospective prediction of ophthalmopathy was tested in an independent validation cohort consisting of 18 to 20 hyperthyroidism patients and about 17 patients who later progressed to ophthalmopathy. After blood sampling, hyperthyroidism patients were treated with methimazole at a starting dose of 30 mg daily, and ophthalmopathy patients were treated with high-dose intravenous methylprednisolone. The paper reports TCR Vbeta CDR3 sequencing of approximately 140 peripheral blood samples: around 41 ophthalmopathy, fewer than 85 hyperthyroidism and about 17 progressor patients. The 100 or so discovery patients were randomly split 7:3 into training and test sets. In addition, the study compared T-cell repertoires in thyroid tissue and in blood from about 6 Graves' hyperthyroidism patients.

Taken from cysteine to phenylalanine, the CDR3 has 15 residues. This entry keeps only the CDR3 DNA: 45 bases, framed from base 1. The junction carries 16 bases between V and J, which are trimmed by 3 bases and 4 bases respectively. Reading the germline V gene gives CDR1 MGHRA and CDR2 YSYEKL. Study-wide conclusions, independent of this receptor: In cross-validation, a model built on a 13 V-J signature told ophthalmopathy apart from stable hyperthyroidism with over 85% sensitivity and 81% to 82% specificity, and in testing the same model reached 80%/75%. Sample size was not statistically predetermined, and blinding of investigators to group allocation was not performed. Most expanded thyroid clonotypes (frequency above 0.001) were also detected in blood, suggesting blood repertoires may reflect thyroid immune responses. In validation, progression to ophthalmopathy was predicted by the model with 70.59% sensitivity and 72% to 85% specificity, a median of 6.5 months before onset.

Amplification of TCR beta CDR3 regions was carried out from RNA transcripts. The TCR CDR3 was subjected to a first round of RT-PCR using the HTBI primer set and the Qiagen OneStep RT-PCR kit. Libraries were constructed in a second round of multiplex PCR, after which size selection and purification were performed. Libraries were sequenced paired-end with 100 bp reads on an Illumina HiSeq2000. On the study's bioinformatics: SOAPnuke was used to process the raw data, with reads discarded if the reads contained adapters or uncalled bases, had a mean Phred below 15, or lacked an exact constant-primer or identifier match. High-quality paired reads were merged using COPE v1.2.5, and each unique nucleotide sequence was defined as a clonotype. MiTCR v1.1 was used to align clonotypes to the IMGT TRBV, TRBD and TRBJ reference segments. The analysis included only V-J combinations with a frequency above 0.0001, which together covered more than 99% of the repertoires. The TCS score was defined as the ratio of F50 (clonal expansion) to E x V (chaos), calculated using BLOSUM62-based TCRdist between CDR3 peptides within each V-J. Welch's t-statistics and random forest reduced 500 to 650 V-J features to about 12, which were used in a naive Bayes classifier (R e1071). The similarity between thyroid and blood repertoires was quantified using the Morisita-Horn index. Starting from the raw public reads, TCRdb applied fastp trimming at Q25, assembled clones with MiXCR and retained in-frame beta chains. Rows with one shared CDR3 protein collapse into an entry with the most common genes and DNA. For this entry, the V and J calls and clone size follow TCRdb and not the study's own pipeline. This sample has approximately 98,000 distinct CDR3 sequences in its table, and roughly 39% of those were observed once. The top ten constitute roughly 10% of the sample.

Graves' hyperthyroidism was defined as stable when no progression to ophthalmopathy occurred over 18 months of follow-up. The hyperthyroidism patients were between 18 and 65 years old and newly diagnosed, with a disease duration of less than 2 months. The study excluded patients with uncontrolled infections, other autoimmune diseases, pregnancy or lactation. Diagnoses were established on the basis of clinical symptoms, serum thyroxine and TRAb, thyroid ultrasound, and orbital computed tomography. Total RNA was extracted using Trizol reagent, and RNA quality was assessed on an Agilent 2100 Bioanalyzer. This clonotype was counted many times. The antigen this receptor binds is unknown. The record has no base qualities; no much larger clone is one base away.

The sequence was collected from a woman between 25 and 40 years old with Graves' hyperthyroidism. The rearranged segments are TRBV4-1 and TRBJ2-7; the D gene is unclear. Sequences were obtained from peripheral blood or thyroid tissue (not recorded which). The DNA is as follows: TGCGCCAGCAGCCAGCTTGACCCCCCGGGTTACGAGCAGTACTTC. Its protein reads: CASSQLDPPGYEQYF.